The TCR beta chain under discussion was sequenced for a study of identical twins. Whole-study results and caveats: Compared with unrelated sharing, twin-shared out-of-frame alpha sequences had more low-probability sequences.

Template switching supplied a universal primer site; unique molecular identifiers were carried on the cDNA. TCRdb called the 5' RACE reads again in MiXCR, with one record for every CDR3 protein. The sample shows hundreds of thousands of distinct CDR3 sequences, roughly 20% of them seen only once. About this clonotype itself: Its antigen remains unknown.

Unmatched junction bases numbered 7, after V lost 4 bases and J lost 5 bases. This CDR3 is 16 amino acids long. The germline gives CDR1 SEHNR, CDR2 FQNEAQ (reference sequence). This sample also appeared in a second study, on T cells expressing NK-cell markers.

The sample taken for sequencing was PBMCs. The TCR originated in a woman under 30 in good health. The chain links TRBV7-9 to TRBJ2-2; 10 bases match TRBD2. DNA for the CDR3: TGTGCCAGCAGCTCCTCACTAGCGGGATTAACCGGGGAGCTGTTTTTT. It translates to CASSSSLAGLTGELFF.